The sequence of this T cell receptor (beta chain) was determined in a study of OX40 agonist ivuxolimab in advanced cancers. Study summary: The group had a mean age of 60 years, ranged from about 20 to 80, and was around 82% male. Three patients had partial responses: one hepatocellular carcinoma, two cutaneous melanoma. Study outcomes and limitations: Both blood CD4+ and CD8+ T cells showed clonal growth by week 6 at 0.1 to 3.0 mg/kg. Among the lowest levels of clonal expansion were found in partial responders at 0.1-3.0 mg/kg.

Using immunoSEQ multiplex PCR, the repertoire was profiled, and TCRdb retains in-frame clones only, with some absent. The sample holds tens of thousands of clones, 70% to 90% seen once. In the case of this clone: Its target is not known.

The CDR3 totals 13 residues. Trimming removed 6 bases at V and 0 bases at J, with 8 bases between. Germline CDR1 is SGHVS and CDR2 is FNYEAQ. This sample comprised CD4+ or CD8+ T cells sorted from blood, obtained in a trial of the OX40 agonist ivuxolimab. The chain combines TRBV7-6 with TRBJ1-2; D is unresolved. The clonotype originates from an adult with an advanced solid tumor such as melanoma, head and neck, liver or kidney cancer. The CDR3 sequence: CASRASANYGYTF. The CDR3 DNA reads TGTGCCAGCAGGGCCTCAGCTAACTATGGCTACACCTTC.